This is a list of T cell receptor beta chains from one sample in a study of Ad26.COV2.S vaccination and SARS-CoV-2 variants. The assay was immunoSEQ multiplex PCR, and TCRdb's table has in-frame clones only and misses some. This sample carries almost 400,000 clones, 70% to 90% of them seen once, and the ten largest clones take 1.9%. Sample: peripheral blood, taken in a trial of Ad26.COV2.S vaccine versus placebo. These TCRs come from a person aged 18 to 65 who received the Ad26.COV2.S COVID-19 vaccine or a placebo. CDR3s include the opening cysteine and the closing phenylalanine or tryptophan. D genes are given only for firm matches. Where a row states a size, it is once, few, many or the class of an expanded clone; other rows omit it.

size	length	J	D	V	DNA	CDR3
-	16	TRBJ2-5	-	TRBV12-5	TGTGCTAGTGGTGGGGGCCCGGGCAGGCCTGGAGAGACCCAGTACTTC	CASGGGPGRPGETQYF
-	15	TRBJ2-7	TRBD1	TRBV28	TGTGCCAGCAGTCCACCGGGACAGGGGGCCTACGAGCAGTACTTC	CASSPPGQGAYEQYF
-	14	TRBJ2-2	TRBD2	TRBV6-5	TGTGCCAGCACCCTAGCGGGATATGACGGGGAGCTGTTTTTT	CASTLAGYDGELFF
-	14	TRBJ1-5	TRBD1	TRBV2	TGTGCCAGCAGTGGACAGGGAGGTAATCAGCCCCAGCATTTT	CASSGQGGNQPQHF
-	15	TRBJ1-1	-	TRBV4-1	TGCGCCAGCAGCCTCAATAATGTAGGGAACACTGAAGCTTTCTTT	CASSLNNVGNTEAFF
-	16	TRBJ2-7	TRBD2	TRBV27	TGTGCCAGCAGTTCCCTTCTAGCGGGAGTCTCCTACGAGCAGTACTTC	CASSSLLAGVSYEQYF
-	13	TRBJ1-2	-	TRBV5-8	TGTGCCAGCAGGTGGACCCAGGCGGGTGGCTACACCTTC	CASRWTQAGGYTF
-	13	TRBJ2-5	-	TRBV7-2	TGTGCCAGCAGCTCAGGGGTCGGAGAGACCCAGTACTTC	CASSSGVGETQYF
-	12	TRBJ2-7	TRBD1	TRBV6-5	TGTGCCAGCACCCTGACAGGGGCCGAGCAGTACTTC	CASTLTGAEQYF
-	11	TRBJ1-5	-	TRBV6-5	TGTGCCAGCAGGGGAAATCAGCCCCAGCATTTT	CASRGNQPQHF
-	18	TRBJ1-1	TRBD1	TRBV12-5	TGTGCTAGTGGCAATCCCGACAGGGGGCGGGGAGGGAACACTGAAGCTTTCTTT	CASGNPDRGRGGNTEAFF
-	11	TRBJ2-7	-	TRBV6-5	TGTGCCAGCAGTTCCGTCGGCGAGCAGTACTTC	CASSSVGEQYF
-	16	TRBJ2-3	TRBD2	TRBV28	TGTGCCAGCAGATCCCGAGGACTAGCGGTCACAGATACGCAGTATTTT	CASRSRGLAVTDTQYF
-	15	TRBJ2-1	-	TRBV7-8	TGTGCCAGCAGCTTAGCGTCGGCTAGAATCAATGAGCAGTTCTTC	CASSLASARINEQFF
-	14	TRBJ2-7	TRBD2	TRBV6-5	TGTGCCAGCAGGCCGGGACTAGCGGGTTGGGAGCAGTACTTC	CASRPGLAGWEQYF
-	15	TRBJ1-1	-	TRBV18	TGTGCCAGCTCACCACCGACGACATTGTGGACTGAAGCTTTCTTT	CASSPPTTLWTEAFF
-	14	TRBJ2-5	TRBD2	TRBV4-2	TGTGCCAGCAGCCAAGACCGCGGGAGGGAGACCCAGTACTTC	CASSQDRGRETQYF
few	13	TRBJ2-5	-	TRBV6-1	TGTGCCAGCAGTGAAATCGGGGGAAAGACCCAGTACTTC	CASSEIGGKTQYF
-	15	TRBJ2-3	TRBD1	TRBV5-1	TGCGCCAGCAGGGTAAGAGGGGGCTCCACAGATACGCAGTATTTT	CASRVRGGSTDTQYF
-	12	TRBJ2-7	-	TRBV6-5	TGTGCCAGCAGTCCTCGTTACTACGAGCAGTACTTC	CASSPRYYEQYF
-	16	TRBJ2-3	TRBD1	TRBV5-5	TGTGCCAGCAGCCCGGGGACAGGGAGGGGGCCAGATACGCAGTATTTT	CASSPGTGRGPDTQYF
-	15	TRBJ2-3	-	TRBV28	TGTGCCAGCAGCCTTGACTGGTCTGGAACAGATACGCAGTATTTT	CASSLDWSGTDTQYF
-	13	TRBJ1-2	-	TRBV6-1	TGTGCCAGCAGTCCCCAGGGAAGCTATGGCTACACCTTC	CASSPQGSYGYTF
-	13	TRBJ1-2	TRBD1	TRBV2	TGTGCCAGCATCTTGGGGACAGACTATGGCTACACCTTC	CASILGTDYGYTF
-	13	TRBJ2-1	-	TRBV19	TGTGCCAGTAGTACCGTCGGCCGGGGTGAGCAGTTCTTC	CASSTVGRGEQFF
-	18	TRBJ2-1	TRBD2	TRBV28	TGTGCCAGCAGTTTAACCCGGACTAGCGGGAGTAGGGACAATGAGCAGTTCTTC	CASSLTRTSGSRDNEQFF
-	14	TRBJ1-5	-	TRBV28	TGTGCCAGCAGTTTGGGGCTCGGGGGGCAGCCCCAGCATTTT	CASSLGLGGQPQHF
-	13	TRBJ2-3	-	TRBV7-2	TGTGCCAGCAGCTTACCCCCTGCGGATACGCAGTATTTT	CASSLPPADTQYF
-	16	TRBJ2-7	-	TRBV5-1	TGCGCCAGCAGCTTGGCTACAAGCGCTATTTACTACGAGCAGTACTTC	CASSLATSAIYYEQYF
-	13	TRBJ1-5	TRBD1	TRBV30	TGTGCCTGGAGGAGTCAGGGGGATCAGCCCCAGCATTTT	CAWRSQGDQPQHF
-	15	TRBJ1-4	-	TRBV5-8	TGTGCCAGCAGCTTGGGGGTCAGACATAATGAAAAACTGTTTTTT	CASSLGVRHNEKLFF
-	14	TRBJ1-1	-	TRBV5-4	TGTGCCAGCAGCCTTGACAGAGCGCGTAGTGAAGCTTTCTTT	CASSLDRARSEAFF
-	12	TRBJ1-4	-	TRBV12-3/TRBV12-4	TGTGCCAGCAGTGTGAGGTGGGAAAAACTGTTTTTT	CASSVRWEKLFF
once	14	TRBJ2-1	-	TRBV3-1/TRBV3-2	TGTGCCAGCAGCCAACCTGATTCCTACAATGAGCAGTTCTTC	CASSQPDSYNEQFF
-	14	TRBJ2-2	-	TRBV6-4	TGTGCCAGCAGGGGAGCGGTTAACACCGGGGAGCTGTTTTTT	CASRGAVNTGELFF